The clone carrying this TCR beta chain showed up just once. Its antigen is not identified. The data stem from a study of T cell repertoires in cytomegalovirus infection. At the level of the study: Alongside well-studied HLA-B-restricted CMV epitopes, recently identified HLA-C-restricted CMV epitopes were also used. The public TCR beta signatures pointed to both CMV infection and matching HLA type.

The CDR3 length is 18 residues. Germline V gene lookup returns CDR1 LGHDT and CDR2 YNNKEL (reference sequence). The trim removed 0 bases at V and 2 bases at J, leaving 7 bases unmatched. In TCRdb, the reads were re-called with MiXCR into one record per CDR3 protein. This table holds 750,000 to 900,000 distinct CDR3 sequences, almost 30% found once. Study-wide results and caveats: CMV-specific TCR beta clonotypes restricted by HLA-C dominated the ex vivo response.

The TCR originated in a human donor in good health (CMV status not recorded). Some clones in this sample may be carry-over from other donors' samples. The chain combines TRBV3-1 with TRBJ2-1, with 10 bases matching TRBD1. Sample: cultured CD8+ T cells from PBMCs, taken from culture after CMV antigen stimulation. The CDR3 DNA sequence: TGTGCCAGCAGCCAAGATCAGACAGGGGGCGATACCTACAATGAGCAGTTCTTC. Its translation is CASSQDQTGGDTYNEQFF.